Following are 5 T cell receptor beta chains from one sample sequenced in a study of lymphopenia after photon versus proton radiotherapy. Here immunoSEQ multiplex PCR was the method, and the copy in TCRdb shows in-frame clones only, minus some. The sample contains roughly 40,000 clones, about 86% of which appear only once. The source was peripheral blood, collected from a patient treated with proton-based radiotherapy. The receptors were gathered from a woman aged 70-85 years with pancreatic cancer. Some clones in this sample may be carry-over from other donors' samples.

The chain has TRBV5-5 and TRBJ1-2; no firm D call. The V end lost 2 bases, the J end lost 1 base, and 6 bases lay between the germline ends. Germline V CDR1 and CDR2: SGHKS, YYEKEE (reference sequence). The CDR3 has 13 residues. The CDR3 is CASSFSRNYGYTF. CDR3 DNA sequence: TGTGCCAGCAGCTTCAGTCGTAACTATGGCTACACCTTC.

The chain has TRBV10-3 and TRBJ1-3; D gene ambiguous. The CDR3 is 16 residues long. V was trimmed by 0 bases and J by 0 bases, leaving 9 bases between them. CDR1 and CDR2 from the germline V gene are ENHRY and SYGVKD. CDR3 protein: CAISESGDSSGNTIYF. The CDR3 bases are TGTGCCATCAGTGAGTCTGGGGATAGCTCTGGAAACACCATATATTTT.

This clone was found once. V is TRBV7-3 and J is TRBJ1-5; TRBD1 is a possible D gene (5 bases). Trimming removed 3 bases at V and 5 bases at J, with 26 bases between. This CDR3 spans 19 amino acids. The germline V gene encodes CDR1 SGHTA and CDR2 FQGTGA. The CDR3 reads CASSFFPTPGSGIDQPQHF. The CDR3, as DNA: TGTGCCAGCAGCTTTTTCCCGACCCCGGGATCAGGGATCGATCAGCCCCAGCATTTT.

The chain recombines TRBV29-1 with TRBJ1-2, with D possibly being TRBD1 (6 bases). The V end was cut by 4 bases, the J end by 2 bases, with 11 bases between. Germline V gives CDR1 SQVTM, CDR2 ANQGSEA. There are 13 residues in the CDR3. The CDR3 DNA reads as TGCAGCGTTGTGGCAGGGGACAACTATGGCTACACCTTC. Translated: CSVVAGDNYGYTF.

The CDR3 reads CASSPTGQEETQYF. The CDR3 coding sequence is TGTGCCAGCAGTCCAACGGGACAAGAAGAGACCCAGTACTTC. The rearrangement links TRBV28 to TRBJ2-5, with D maybe TRBD1 (6 bases). This CDR3 comprises 14 residues. The V gene's germline CDR1 is MDHEN and CDR2 SYDVKM. V was pared by 5 bases and J by 3 bases, with 13 bases between.